The 27 T cell receptor beta chains reported below all come from one sample, sequenced in a study of CD8 T cells in ankylosing spondylitis. One entry per CDR3 protein, called by TCRdb with MiXCR from the 5' RACE reads. This sample yields around 160,000 distinct CDR3 sequences, of which more than 9% are seen a single time; roughly 29% belongs to the top ten. The sequenced sample was blood, either unsorted or a sorted T cell fraction (not recorded which). Every receptor here comes from a male donor with ankylosing spondylitis or in good health (not recorded which).

The rearrangement links TRBV5-1 to TRBJ1-6; a weak D match, TRBD1 (5 bases). CDR3 length equals 18 residues. The germline V gene has CDR1 SGHRS and CDR2 YFSETQ. Trimming cost V 1 base and J 0 bases, with 14 bases left between them. CDR3 bases: TGCGCCAGCAGCTTGCCCTCGGGGACTAGCTCCTATAATTCACCCCTCCACTTT. It codes for CASSLPSGTSSYNSPLHF. The variable domain in full, completed from reference TRBV5-1 and TRBJ1-6, reads KAGVTQTPRYLIKTRGQQVTLSCSPISGHRSVSWYQQTPGQGLQFLFEYFSETQRNKGNFPGRFSGRQFSNSRSEMNVSTLELGDSALYLCASSLPSGTSSYNSPLHFGNGTRLTVT.

This clonotype was observed many times. This chain joins TRBV7-6 and TRBJ2-3; 9 bases are a match to TRBD1. The CDR3 consists of 13 residues. Looked up from germline, CDR1 is SGHVS and CDR2 is FNYEAQ. The V and J ends lost 5 bases and 7 bases, in that order; junction bases with no gene match: 4. The CDR3 DNA follows: TGTGCCAGCAGCGCTACAGGGGGCAATACGCAGTATTTT. Translation gives CASSATGGNTQYF.

There are many counts of this clonotype. The genes are TRBV12-3 or TRBV12-4 and TRBJ1-2, with 7 bases aligning to TRBD1. This CDR3 has 14 amino acids. Trimming cost V 6 bases and J 4 bases; bases outside gene matches: 8. The CDR3 DNA follows: TGTGCCAGCAGCACGACAGGGACTCTCTATGGCTACACCTTC. Translating gives CASSTTGTLYGYTF.

This clonotype was observed a few times. J is TRBJ1-2 and V is TRBV27; the match to TRBD1 covers 11 bases. From germline, CDR1 is MNHEY and CDR2 SMNVEV (reference sequence). The CDR3 contains 14 residues. V lost 6 bases to trimming and J lost 4 bases; unmatched junction nucleotides: 4. The CDR3 DNA reads as TGTGCCAGCAGGGGGACAGGGGGGAGCTATGGCTACACCTTC. Protein sequence: CASRGTGGSYGYTF.

This clonotype was seen ten or more times. The chain joins TRBV7-6 to TRBJ2-2, with D perhaps matching TRBD1 or TRBD2 (6 bases each). CDR3 length: 16 residues. V was shortened by 1 base and J by 5 bases, with 14 bases between the two germline ends. Germline-derived CDR1 and CDR2 are SGHVS and FNYEAQ. CDR3 DNA sequence: TGTGCCAGCAGCTTAGGGAGGGGGGCCGGAACCGGGGAGCTGTTTTTT. Amino acid sequence: CASSLGRGAGTGELFF.

This clonotype was recorded a few times. The gene calls are TRBV5-1 and TRBJ2-3; 8 nucleotides agree with TRBD2. Germline CDR1 SGHRS, CDR2 YFSETQ. J was trimmed by 0 bases and V by 4 bases; bases with no gene match: 10. The CDR3 spans 17 residues. The CDR3 DNA reads as TGCGCCAGCAGCCCGCAGCGGGGGACTCCTAGCACAGATACGCAGTATTTT. It is translated as CASSPQRGTPSTDTQYF. Full variable domain (outside the CDR3, taken from reference TRBV5-1 and TRBJ2-3): KAGVTQTPRYLIKTRGQQVTLSCSPISGHRSVSWYQQTPGQGLQFLFEYFSETQRNKGNFPGRFSGRQFSNSRSEMNVSTLELGDSALYLCASSPQRGTPSTDTQYFGPGTRLTVL.

The chain's CDR3 is CASSLSTVGGEQFF. CDR3 nucleotide sequence: TGCGCCAGCAGCTTGTCGACCGTGGGGGGTGAGCAGTTCTTC. V is TRBV5-1 and J is TRBJ2-1, with D possibly TRBD2 on 6 matching bases. V was pared by 1 base and J by 9 bases, with 14 bases between. Germline lookup yields CDR1 SGHRS and CDR2 YFSETQ. The CDR3 runs 14 residues.

This clonotype was observed a few times. This rearrangement joins TRBV6-5 to TRBJ2-4; the D call may be TRBD1 or TRBD2 (5 bases each). The V end was cut by 0 bases, the J end by 0 bases, with 15 bases between. The germline CDR1 and CDR2 sequences are MNHEY and SVGAGI. This CDR3 region has 18 residues. The CDR3 DNA sequence: TGTGCCAGCAGTTACTCGAGGGCAGGGATGCTAGCCAAAAACATTCAGTACTTC. Translation: CASSYSRAGMLAKNIQYF.

This clonotype was picked up many times. V usage is TRBV18 and J usage is TRBJ2-1; D not certain. Germline CDR1 KGHSH, CDR2 LQKENI. This CDR3 contains 11 residues. V dropped 6 bases and J dropped 7 bases, with 7 bases sitting between them. DNA of the CDR3: TGTGCCAGCTCTTTGGCGAATGAGCAGTTCTTC. Its translation: CASSLANEQFF.

This clonotype was detected ten times or more. The rearrangement joins TRBV9 to TRBJ1-2, with 8 bases aligning to TRBD1. Germline CDR1 SGDLS, CDR2 YYNGEE. V gave up 3 bases and J gave up 6 bases; unmatched junction bases: 7. The CDR3 has 14 residues. CDR3 loop: CASSGQGMGNGYTF. DNA for the CDR3: TGTGCCAGCAGCGGACAGGGGATGGGGAATGGCTACACCTTC.

The sample holds a few counts of this clonotype. The chain joins TRBV5-1 to TRBJ2-3, with D maybe TRBD2 (6 bases). This CDR3 contains 14 residues. CDR1 SGHRS and CDR2 YFSETQ come from the germline V gene. The germline V and J ends were trimmed by 4 bases and 3 bases, with 12 bases remaining between them. CDR3 coding DNA: TGCGCCAGCAGCCCCGGGACTCCTACAGATACGCAGTATTTT. Encoded protein: CASSPGTPTDTQYF.

This clonotype was counted ten times or more. The rearrangement links TRBV5-1 to TRBJ1-1, with 10 bases that match TRBD1. CDR1 is SGHRS, CDR2 YFSETQ, per germline. The CDR3 length is 15 residues. V lost 3 bases, J lost 7 bases, and 9 bases stayed unmatched. In nucleotides, the CDR3 is TGCGCCAGCAGCTCGGGGACAGGGGTGCTTCTTGAAGCTTTCTTT. It is translated as CASSSGTGVLLEAFF.

Of note for this clonotype: The junction does not match germline at one end; this may be a read error. The genes are TRBV28 and TRBJ2-7; D is unresolved. The germline V gene encodes CDR1 MDHEN and CDR2 SYDVKM. The CDR3 spans 13 residues. CDR3 loop: CASKVLGSYAQYF. Here the CDR3 DNA reads TGTGCCAGCAAGGTTTTGGGCTCCTACGCGCAGTACTTC.

About this clonotype: A clone one base away is much larger, so this may be a read error. The rearrangement joins TRBV5-1 to TRBJ2-1; D may match TRBD1 or TRBD2 (5 bases each). Germline CDR1 reads SGHRS; CDR2 reads YFSETQ. The CDR3 runs 15 residues. The CDR3 DNA sequence: TGCGCCAGCAGCTTGGATGGGGGATTGTACAATGGGCAGTTCTTC. It yields the protein CASSLDGGLYNGQFF.

The J gene is TRBJ1-1, the V gene TRBV20-1, with 8 bases aligning to TRBD1. Per germline, CDR1 DFQATT and CDR2 SNEGSKA (reference sequence). This CDR3 is built from 14 residues. V dropped 3 bases and J dropped 4; count of bases not matched to a gene: 7. CDR3: CSASSNRGGTEAFF. In nucleotides, the CDR3 is TGCAGTGCTAGCTCAAACAGGGGGGGCACTGAAGCTTTCTTT.

Here the CDR3 reads CASSPVWGSYEQYF. The CDR3, as DNA: TGTGCCAGCTCACCAGTGTGGGGGTCCTACGAGCAGTACTTC. The J gene is TRBJ2-7, the V gene TRBV18; D is perhaps TRBD1 or TRBD2 (5 bases each). V was shortened by 2 bases and J by 1 base, with 9 bases between the two germline ends. Germline V gene data show CDR1 as KGHSH and CDR2 as LQKENI. CDR3 length equals 14 residues.

This clonotype was recorded at least ten times. This chain connects TRBV3-1 to TRBJ2-7; 7 bases are shared with TRBD2. This CDR3 has 14 amino acids. Germline V gene lookup returns CDR1 LGHDT and CDR2 YNNKEL (reference sequence). The ends lost 4 bases at V and 3 bases at J; junction bases unmatched: 6. The chain's CDR3 is CASSLSGTGYEQYF. The CDR3 DNA is TGTGCCAGCAGCCTAAGCGGGACCGGCTACGAGCAGTACTTC.

Worth noting for this clonotype: A much bigger clone sits one base away, suggesting this may be a read error. The rearrangement links TRBV2 to TRBJ1-1, with D perhaps matching TRBD1 (5 bases). The CDR3 sequence is 15 residues long. CDR1 is SNHLY and CDR2 is FYNNEI in the germline V gene. The CDR3 DNA is TGTGCCAGCAGGAGAAGGGGAGGGATGAACACTGAAGCTTTGTTT. It specifies CASRRRGGMNTEALF. The variable domain in full, with the rest retrieved from reference TRBV2 and TRBJ1-1, is EPEVTQTPSHQVTQMGQEVILRCVPISNHLYFYWYRQILGQKVEFLVSFYNNEISEKSEIFDDQFSVERPDGSNFTLKIRSTKLEDSAMYFCASRRRGGMNTEALFGQGTRLTVV.

This clonotype was seen repeatedly, ten times or more. The chain couples TRBV11-2 to TRBJ2-1; D gene ambiguous. Trimming pared 4 bases from V and 9 bases from J, leaving 7 bases between. Germline values: CDR1 SGHAT, CDR2 FQNNGV. CDR3 length: 11 amino acids. For the CDR3, the DNA is TGTGCCAGCAGCTACGGCGGTGAGCAGTTCTTC. The encoded protein is CASSYGGEQFF.

This clonotype appeared a few times. This chain uses TRBV4-3 with TRBJ2-1; no firm D call. V lost 1 base to trimming and J lost 0 bases, with 16 bases between them. CDR3 size: 18 residues. Germline V gene lookup returns CDR1 LGHNA and CDR2 YSLEER. In nucleotides, the CDR3 is TGCGCCAGCAGCCAAGTCGATCGCTTAATAGGCTCCTACAATGAGCAGTTCTTC. It yields the protein CASSQVDRLIGSYNEQFF.

The table lists this clonotype with a few counts. V and J are TRBV11-2 and TRBJ2-3; D might be TRBD1 (5 bases). Trimming left V 3 bases short and J 2 bases short, with 21 bases between. This CDR3 is 18 amino acids long. CDR1 is SGHAT, CDR2 FQNNGV, per germline. In nucleotides, the CDR3 is TGTGCCAGCAGCTTCGGCAGGGTTCTACCCACCCCCACAGATACGCAGTATTTT. Translating gives CASSFGRVLPTPTDTQYF.

The J gene is TRBJ2-4, the V gene TRBV12-3 or TRBV12-4; TRBD2 matches 13 bases. The V and J ends lost 2 bases and 0 bases, in that order; junction bases with no gene match: 7. The length of the CDR3 is 19 residues. The CDR3 region has the DNA TGTGCCAGCAGTTTACGGACTAGCGGGGGCCAGGTAGCCAAAAACATTCAGTACTTC. This encodes CASSLRTSGGQVAKNIQYF.

This clonotype was counted only a few times. The rearrangement joins TRBV5-6 to TRBJ2-3, with a possible D match to TRBD1 (5 bases). Germline V gives CDR1 SGHDT, CDR2 YYEEEE. V was clipped by 0 bases and J by 0 bases, with 11 bases between them. There are 16 residues in the CDR3. The CDR3, as DNA: TGTGCCAGCAGCTTGGCGGACACCACTAGCACAGATACGCAGTATTTT. This gives the protein CASSLADTTSTDTQYF. The entire variable domain, with the rest obtained from reference TRBV5-6 and TRBJ2-3, is as follows: DAGVTQSPTHLIKTRGQQVTLRCSPKSGHDTVSWYQQALGQGPQFIFQYYEEEERQRGNFPDRFSGHQFPNYSSELNVNALLLGDSALYLCASSLADTTSTDTQYFGPGTRLTVL.

To note about this clonotype: A single base separates this from a much larger clone, so it may be a read error. V gene TRBV5-1 combines with J gene TRBJ2-1, with TRBD2 identical over 8 bases. Germline CDR1 is SGHRS and CDR2 is YFSETQ. This CDR3 region has 16 residues. The CDR3 loop is CAGSSESGGRYNEQFF. CDR3 bases: TGCGCCGGCAGCTCGGAGAGCGGGGGACGGTACAATGAGCAGTTCTTC.

The V and J genes are TRBV7-8 and TRBJ2-7; 11 bases match TRBD2. There are 17 residues in the CDR3. Germline V gene sequence: CDR1 SGHVS, CDR2 FQNEAQ. After removal of 5 bases from V and 4 bases from J, the junction contained 13 bases not matched to a gene. The CDR3 sequence is CASSPQAILAGVYEQYF. The CDR3 bases are TGTGCCAGCAGCCCACAGGCCATACTAGCGGGGGTTTACGAGCAGTACTTC.

The DNA of the CDR3 is TGTGCCAGCAGCCAAATACTAGCGGGAGGGGGAAATGAGCAGTTCTTC. Translation gives CASSQILAGGGNEQFF. The chain has TRBV3-1 and TRBJ2-1, with 13 nucleotides matching TRBD2. CDR1 is LGHDT, CDR2 YNNKEL, per germline (reference sequence). The V and J ends lost 2 bases and 7 bases, in that order; junction bases with no gene match: 5. The CDR3 loop spans 16 amino acids.

This clonotype has at least ten counts. This chain links TRBV20-1 with TRBJ2-7; 7 bases are a match to TRBD1. Germline CDR1 DFQATT, CDR2 SNEGSKA (reference sequence). This CDR3 has 14 residues. V was clipped by 6 bases and J by 1 base; unmatched bases: 9. CDR3 amino acids: CSANSGTASYEQYF. In DNA, the CDR3 is TGCAGTGCCAATTCCGGGACAGCATCCTACGAGCAGTACTTC.